These 25 T cell receptor beta chains were all obtained from the same sample, sequenced in a study of cytomegalovirus exposure and HLA in healthy donors. Primers included in the PCR were 60 Vbeta and 13 Jbeta primers. The data were produced by immunoSEQ multiplex PCR, yet TCRdb's version contains in-frame clones alone and is incomplete. The sample has tens of thousands of clones. Specimen: PBMCs. The receptors originated from a woman between 40 and 50 years old in good health and CMV-seropositive.

The chain joins TRBV18 to TRBJ1-2, with 8 bases fitting TRBD1. This CDR3 comprises 13 residues. V trimming: 6 bases; J trimming: 3 bases; junction bases outside the gene matches: 3. Germline V lookup: CDR1 KGHSH, CDR2 LQKENI. This CDR3 reads CASSLGQDYGYTF. The CDR3 bases are TGTGCCAGCTCGCTGGGACAGGACTATGGCTACACCTTC.

The rearrangement joins TRBV4-1 to TRBJ2-3; 9 bases fit TRBD1. This CDR3 has 17 residues. Trimming took 0 bases from V and 6 from J; bases not matched to a gene: 10. CDR1 MGHRA and CDR2 YSYEKL come from the germline V gene. The chain's CDR3 is CASSQDPDRGIKDTQYF. In DNA form, the CDR3 reads TGCGCCAGCAGCCAAGATCCCGACAGGGGGATTAAGGATACGCAGTATTTT.

V usage is TRBV29-1 and J usage is TRBJ2-3; 10 nucleotides align to TRBD2. This CDR3 spans 12 amino acids. The V gene end was trimmed by 7 bases and the J gene end by 4 bases; junction bases not matched to a gene: 2. Germline CDR1 reads SQVTM; CDR2 reads ANQGSEA. The DNA for the CDR3 is TGCAGCGCCAGCGGGAGGGCAGATACGCAGTATTTT. This sequence encodes CSASGRADTQYF.

This sequence joins TRBV7-6 and TRBJ2-3; 7 bases are shared with TRBD2. The CDR3 length is 15 residues. V was pared by 3 bases and J by 7 bases, with 10 bases of the junction left unmatched. Germline values: CDR1 SGHVS, CDR2 FNYEAQ. CDR3 in DNA: TGTGCCAGCAGCTTGTTGCGGGGGTCAGCGAATACGCAGTATTTT. It specifies CASSLLRGSANTQYF.

The J gene is TRBJ2-7, the V gene TRBV6-1; D perhaps matches TRBD2 (6 bases). The CDR3 covers 15 residues. Trimming removed 6 bases at V and 0 bases at J, with 15 bases between. CDR1 is MNHNS and CDR2 is SASEGT in the germline V gene. The CDR3 is CASRTSGVVSYEQYF. CDR3 coding DNA: TGTGCCAGCAGGACTTCGGGGGTGGTCTCCTACGAGCAGTACTTC.

V and J are TRBV4-3 and TRBJ2-3; tentative D call: TRBD2 (5 bases). Germline lookup yields CDR1 LGHNA and CDR2 YSLEER. The CDR3 has 15 residues. The V and J ends lost 1 base and 2 bases respectively, with 10 bases between them. CDR3 DNA sequence: TGCGCCAGCAGCCAAGTCTGGGAGTCCACAGATACGCAGTATTTT. Encoded protein: CASSQVWESTDTQYF.

The chain couples TRBV6-1 to TRBJ1-2; 9 nucleotides agree with TRBD1. Germline lookup yields CDR1 MNHNS and CDR2 SASEGT. The CDR3 is 15 residues long. With 6 bases clipped from V and 2 bases from J, the junction kept 7 bases outside the gene matches. CDR3 sequence: CASRVTGGENYGYTF. The CDR3 DNA follows: TGTGCCAGCAGGGTAACAGGGGGCGAAAACTATGGCTACACCTTC.

The rearrangement uses TRBV4-1 and TRBJ1-5, with D unclear. The germline V gene has CDR1 MGHRA and CDR2 YSYEKL. Trimming took 1 base from V and 6 from J, leaving 7 bases between them. There are 13 residues in the CDR3. The CDR3 is CASSQAGGQPQHF. For the CDR3, the DNA is TGCGCCAGCAGCCAAGCGGGAGGTCAGCCCCAGCATTTT.

The chain joins TRBV7-9 to TRBJ2-7; a possible D gene is TRBD2 (7 bases). The CDR3 length is 18 residues. Germline V gives CDR1 SEHNR, CDR2 FQNEAQ (reference sequence). V lost 8 bases and J lost 4, with 30 bases in between. CDR3 coding DNA: TGTGCCAGCGGTCTCTGGGGGGGCGACTCCGGGACCTATTACGAGCAGTACTTC. This codes for CASGLWGGDSGTYYEQYF.

The J gene is TRBJ2-7, the V gene TRBV9, with TRBD2 matching over 10 bases. The CDR3 has 15 amino acids. Germline V lookup: CDR1 SGDLS, CDR2 YYNGEE. V shed 4 bases and J 0 bases; nucleotides not matched to a gene: 4. CDR3 bases: TGTGCCAGCAGCCTTCTAGCGGGGGCCTCCTACGAGCAGTACTTC. This translates into CASSLLAGASYEQYF.

This sequence joins TRBV6-1 and TRBJ1-3; 7 bases fit TRBD1. The CDR3 is 15 residues long. Germline V gene sequence: CDR1 MNHNS, CDR2 SASEGT. V trimming: 10 bases; J trimming: 0 bases; junction bases outside the gene matches: 9. The CDR3 DNA sequence: TGTGCCACCCAAAGACAGGGCCTCTCTGGAAACACCATATATTTT. Translating gives CATQRQGLSGNTIYF.

This chain connects TRBV28 to TRBJ2-7; 9 nucleotides match TRBD1. The J segment lost 2 bases and the V segment lost 6 bases, leaving 8 bases of the junction unmatched. Germline lookup yields CDR1 MDHEN and CDR2 SYDVKM. The length of the CDR3 is 15 residues. The CDR3: CASRQGQGVPYEQYF. DNA of the CDR3: TGTGCCAGCAGACAGGGACAGGGAGTCCCCTACGAGCAGTACTTC.

The J gene is TRBJ2-6, the V gene TRBV11-2; 9 bases are a match to TRBD1. The CDR3 spans 17 residues. The V segment lost 5 bases and the J segment 2 bases; nucleotides outside the gene matches: 7. Germline V lookup: CDR1 SGHAT, CDR2 FQNNGV. This chain's CDR3 is CASSRGQGGAGANVLTF. The CDR3 bases are TGTGCCAGCAGCAGGGGACAGGGCGGCGCTGGGGCCAACGTCCTGACTTTC.

The chain is built from TRBV5-1 and TRBJ2-1; TRBD2 matches at 8 bases. The J segment lost 0 bases and the V segment lost 4 bases, leaving 3 bases of the junction unmatched. The V gene's germline CDR1 is SGHRS and CDR2 YFSETQ. CDR3 length equals 15 residues. The CDR3 DNA follows: TGCGCCAGCAGCCTACTAGCGGCCTCCTACAATGAGCAGTTCTTC. Its translation is CASSLLAASYNEQFF.

The gene calls are TRBV7-2 and TRBJ1-6; D call uncertain. The CDR3 consists of 12 residues. Germline V CDR1 and CDR2: SGHTA, FQGNSA. Trimming stripped 4 bases from V and 9 bases from J, with 7 bases between. The CDR3 DNA sequence: TGTGCCAGCAGCTCCAGACTTTCACCCCTCCACTTT. Protein product: CASSSRLSPLHF.

The chain is built from TRBV30 and TRBJ2-3; 8 nucleotides line up with TRBD2. The germline CDR1 and CDR2 sequences are GTSNPN and SVGIG (reference sequence). The CDR3 has 15 amino acids. V shed 0 bases and J 2 bases; nucleotides not matched to a gene: 4. CDR3 DNA sequence: TGTGCCTGGAGTGTACGGGGGGGGGCCACAGATACGCAGTATTTT. As protein: CAWSVRGGATDTQYF.

The chain has TRBV7-8 and TRBJ1-4; D is perhaps TRBD1 (5 bases). V lost 6 bases to trimming and J lost 4 bases, with 15 bases between them. The CDR3 is 15 residues long. CDR1 is SGHVS, CDR2 FQNEAQ, per germline. CDR3 sequence (DNA): TGTGCCAGCAGGCCGGGGACGGGGGATAATGAAAAACTGTTTTTT. Encoded protein: CASRPGTGDNEKLFF.

As DNA, the CDR3 is TGTGCCAGCAGTTTACGGTATATGGAGCCCTACGAGCAGTACTTC. The encoded protein is CASSLRYMEPYEQYF. The V call is TRBV27, the J call TRBJ2-7, with D unresolved. CDR3 length: 15 amino acids. The germline V gene has CDR1 MNHEY and CDR2 SMNVEV (reference sequence). The V gene lost 2 bases and the J gene lost 2 bases, with 13 bases spanning the gap.

This chain connects TRBV6-6 to TRBJ2-2; D perhaps matches TRBD2 (5 bases). This CDR3 is 12 amino acids long. V dropped 5 bases and J dropped 5 bases, with 6 bases sitting between them. The germline gives CDR1 MNHNY, CDR2 SVGAGI (reference sequence). The CDR3 DNA reads TGTGCCAGCAGTGAGGGAACCGGGGAGCTGTTTTTT. It is translated as CASSEGTGELFF.

The V gene is TRBV28, the J gene TRBJ1-1; weak D call: TRBD1 (6 bases). Germline V lookup: CDR1 MDHEN, CDR2 SYDVKM. The CDR3 consists of 15 residues. V was shortened by 5 bases and J by 4 bases, with 17 bases between the two germline ends. CDR3 in amino acids: CASSTPQGVGTEAFF. Here the CDR3 DNA reads TGTGCCAGCAGTACTCCACAGGGCGTCGGCACTGAAGCTTTCTTT.

The chain has TRBV4-2 and TRBJ2-1; possible D gene TRBD1, 5 bases. Germline V gene sequence: CDR1 LGHNA, CDR2 YNFKEQ. Trimming cost V 0 bases and J 8 bases, with 14 bases left between them. This CDR3 is built from 15 residues. CDR3 DNA: TGTGCCAGCAGCCAAGAAGTCTCCCCCAGGGATGAGCAGTTCTTC. Residues: CASSQEVSPRDEQFF.

This chain connects TRBV2 to TRBJ2-2; D perhaps matches TRBD2 (6 bases). The CDR3 is 16 amino acids. The germline V gene has CDR1 SNHLY and CDR2 FYNNEI. Trimming took 5 bases from V and 5 from J, leaving 18 bases between them. CDR3 residues: CASSISAGLGTGELFF. DNA of the CDR3: TGTGCCAGCAGTATTTCGGCGGGGTTGGGGACCGGGGAGCTGTTTTTT.

The rearrangement links TRBV5-1 to TRBJ2-1, with 8 bases matching TRBD2. The CDR3 extends over 14 amino acids. V gave up 6 bases and J gave up 0 bases; unmatched junction bases: 2. Germline V gene sequence: CDR1 SGHRS, CDR2 YFSETQ. The chain's CDR3 is CASNAGGSYNEQFF. The CDR3 nucleotides are TGCGCCAGCAATGCGGGGGGCTCCTACAATGAGCAGTTCTTC.

The chain links TRBV4-2 to TRBJ2-7, with 8 bases identical to TRBD2. This CDR3 comprises 16 residues. Per germline, CDR1 LGHNA and CDR2 YNFKEQ. Trimming cost V 4 bases and J 1 base; bases outside gene matches: 9. This chain's CDR3 is CASSRRAGEVSYEQYF. Here the CDR3 DNA reads TGTGCCAGCAGCCGACGAGCGGGAGAGGTGTCCTACGAGCAGTACTTC.

This chain connects TRBV11-2 to TRBJ2-7; the D gene is possibly TRBD1 (5 bases). V lost 7 bases to trimming and J lost 2 bases, with 18 bases between them. The CDR3 covers 15 residues. Germline CDR1 is SGHAT and CDR2 is FQNNGV. CDR3 DNA: TGTGCCAGCAAAATCGACAGACTCCCCGCCTACGAGCAGTACTTC. Its protein is CASKIDRLPAYEQYF.